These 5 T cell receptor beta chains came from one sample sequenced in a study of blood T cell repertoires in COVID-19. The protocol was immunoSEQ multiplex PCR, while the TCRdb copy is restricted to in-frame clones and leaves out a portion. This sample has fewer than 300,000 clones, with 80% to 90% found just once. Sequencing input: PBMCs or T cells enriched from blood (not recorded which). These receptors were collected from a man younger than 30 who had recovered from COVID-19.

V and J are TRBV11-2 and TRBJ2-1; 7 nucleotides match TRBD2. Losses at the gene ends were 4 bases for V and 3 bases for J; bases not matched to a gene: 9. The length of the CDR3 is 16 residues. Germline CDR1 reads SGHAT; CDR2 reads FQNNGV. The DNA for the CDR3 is TGTGCCAGCAGCTCCTTAGCGGGTCCACGCTACAATGAGCAGTTCTTC. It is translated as CASSSLAGPRYNEQFF.

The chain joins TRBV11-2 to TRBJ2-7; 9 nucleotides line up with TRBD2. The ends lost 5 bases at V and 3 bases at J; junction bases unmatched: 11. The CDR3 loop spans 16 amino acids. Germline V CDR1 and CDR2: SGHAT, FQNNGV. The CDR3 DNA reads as TGTGCCAGCAGCACCAGAGATAGCGGGAGTGTCTACGAGCAGTACTTC. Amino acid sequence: CASSTRDSGSVYEQYF.

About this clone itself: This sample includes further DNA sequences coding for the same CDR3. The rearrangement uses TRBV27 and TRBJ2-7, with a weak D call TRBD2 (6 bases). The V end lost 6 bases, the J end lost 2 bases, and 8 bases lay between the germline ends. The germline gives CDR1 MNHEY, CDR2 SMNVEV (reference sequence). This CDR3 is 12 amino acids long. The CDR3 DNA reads TGTGCCAGCAGGACGGGGGCCTACGAGCAGTACTTC. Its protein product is CASRTGAYEQYF.

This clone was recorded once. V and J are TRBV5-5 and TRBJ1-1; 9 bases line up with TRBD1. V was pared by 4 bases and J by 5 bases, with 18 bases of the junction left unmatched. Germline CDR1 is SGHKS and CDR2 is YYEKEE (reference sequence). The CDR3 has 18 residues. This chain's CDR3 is CASSVRIGTGHLETEAFF. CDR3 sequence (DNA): TGTGCCAGCAGCGTGCGAATTGGGACAGGGCACTTGGAAACTGAAGCTTTCTTT.

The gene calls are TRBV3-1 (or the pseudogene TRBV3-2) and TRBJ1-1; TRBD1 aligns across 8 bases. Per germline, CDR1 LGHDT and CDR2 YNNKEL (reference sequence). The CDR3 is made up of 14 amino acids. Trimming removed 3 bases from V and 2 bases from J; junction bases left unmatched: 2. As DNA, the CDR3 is TGTGCCAGCAGCCAGGGGACAGGTAACACTGAAGCTTTCTTT. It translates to CASSQGTGNTEAFF.